This record covers a single TCR beta chain. Generated by immunoSEQ multiplex PCR, the TCRdb table keeps only in-frame clones and is missing some. This repertoire shows tens of thousands of clones, over 75% found once; its top ten account for roughly 8.8%. The J segment lost 3 bases and the V segment lost 2 bases, leaving 14 bases of the junction unmatched. The length of the CDR3 is 18 residues. The germline V gene encodes CDR1 LGHNA and CDR2 YSLEER. Time point reported: after dendritic cell vaccination, including at tumor progression/relapse. This sample is drawn from a study of glioma-infiltrating T cells after dendritic cell vaccination.

The clonotype originates from a human donor with glioblastoma. V is TRBV4-3 and J is TRBJ1-1; 8 nucleotides align to TRBD1. The sample here was blood, taken after dendritic cell vaccination. The CDR3 DNA reads TGCGCCAGCAGCCAATCCACAGGGGGTAAGGAGTATGACACTGAAGCTTTCTTT. Amino acids: CASSQSTGGKEYDTEAFF.